This T cell receptor (beta chain) was identified during a study of cytotoxic CD8 clonotypes in ibrutinib-treated CLL. Assay: immunoSEQ multiplex PCR; the TCRdb copy retains only in-frame clones and omits some. The sample holds approximately 280,000 clones, approximately 76% seen once. CDR1 is LNHNV, CDR2 YYDKDF, per germline (reference sequence). The CDR3 is 13 amino acids. The germline V and J ends were trimmed by 0 bases and 13 bases, with 12 bases remaining between them. The chain recombines TRBV15 with TRBJ1-4, with TRBD1 as a possible D gene (5 bases). Sequencing used PBMCs, obtained at disease progression, from a patient treated with ibrutinib. This TCR was sampled from a human donor with chronic lymphocytic leukemia. CDR3 sequence (DNA): TGTGCCACCAGCAGAGAGGGAATGACAGTACTGTTTTTT. Protein product: CATSREGMTVLFF. The full variable domain, in which reference TRBV15 and TRBJ1-4 provide the parts outside the CDR3, is DAMVIQNPRYQVTQFGKPVTLSCSQTLNHNVMYWYQQKSSQAPKLLFHYYDKDFNNEADTPDNFQSRRPNTSFCFLDIRSPGLGDTAMYLCATSREGMTVLFFGSGTQLSVL.